The 15 T cell receptor beta chains below come from one sample, sequenced in a study of blood T cell repertoires in COVID-19. Generated by immunoSEQ multiplex PCR, the TCRdb table keeps only in-frame clones and is missing some. The sample yields 200,000 to 250,000 clones, approximately 85% seen once. The sequencing sample was made of peripheral blood. The receptors come from a woman between 70 and 85 years old with COVID-19, enrolled during active disease.

This clone occurred once. V usage is TRBV6-2 or TRBV6-3 and J usage is TRBJ2-7; D uncertain. There are 14 residues in the CDR3. Between the trimmed V and J ends, which lost 4 bases and 0 bases, there was a span of 10 bases. Per the germline V gene, CDR1 is MNHEY and CDR2 is SVGEGT. The CDR3 region is CASSFNRPSYEQYF. DNA of the CDR3: TGTGCCAGCAGTTTCAACAGACCCTCCTACGAGCAGTACTTC.

Many counts were recorded for this clone. V is TRBV19 and J is TRBJ1-1; tentative D call: TRBD1 (5 bases). V gave up 8 bases and J gave up 2 bases, with 12 bases separating them. The CDR3 consists of 13 residues. CDR1 and CDR2 from the germline V gene are LNHDA and SQIVND (reference sequence). CDR3 region: CASAGYPNTEAFF. As DNA, the CDR3 is TGTGCCAGTGCAGGGTATCCAAACACTGAAGCTTTCTTT.

V usage is TRBV27 and J usage is TRBJ2-7; 7 nucleotides align to TRBD2. Germline V lookup: CDR1 MNHEY, CDR2 SMNVEV (reference sequence). The length of the CDR3 is 14 residues. J was trimmed by 6 bases and V by 1 base; bases with no gene match: 6. CDR3 DNA sequence: TGTGCCAGCAGTTTATGGAGGGAGGGAAGCGAGCAGTACTTC. Encoded protein: CASSLWREGSEQYF.

The chain links TRBV28 to TRBJ2-4; no clear D. Trimming stripped 6 bases from V and 1 base from J, with 10 bases between. The germline CDR1 and CDR2 sequences are MDHEN and SYDVKM. This CDR3 is 14 amino acids long. CDR3 protein: CASSPPLAKNIQYF. CDR3 nucleotide sequence: TGTGCCAGCAGCCCCCCATTGGCCAAAAACATTCAGTACTTC.

The chain joins TRBV3-1 (or the pseudogene TRBV3-2) to TRBJ1-1; 7 nucleotides align to TRBD1. The V and J ends lost 4 bases and 2 bases, in that order; junction bases with no gene match: 13. This CDR3 spans 17 amino acids. Germline lookup yields CDR1 LGHDT and CDR2 YNNKEL (reference sequence). Written as DNA, the CDR3 is TGTGCCAGCAGCCTAGGGGGCAGAGGGGGATATAACACTGAAGCTTTCTTT. The encoded protein is CASSLGGRGGYNTEAFF.

The chain is built from TRBV5-1 and TRBJ2-3, with 7 bases that match TRBD1. V was pared by 2 bases and J by 4 bases, with 7 bases of the junction left unmatched. This CDR3 has 15 residues. Germline-derived CDR1 and CDR2 are SGHRS and YFSETQ. The CDR3 bases are TGCGCCAGCAGCTTACAGGGGTTTTTGTCAGATACGCAGTATTTT. Its protein product is CASSLQGFLSDTQYF.

This clone came up a few times. The chain has TRBV5-8 and TRBJ1-2; the D is unclear. Trimming left V 4 bases short and J 3 bases short, with 7 bases between. This CDR3 comprises 12 residues. Germline V gene data show CDR1 as SGHTS and CDR2 as YDEGEE. CDR3 residues: CASSTRDYGYTF. CDR3 bases: TGTGCCAGCAGCACGAGGGACTATGGCTACACCTTC.

This sequence joins TRBV2 and TRBJ2-1; TRBD2 might be the D (5 bases). Germline lookup yields CDR1 SNHLY and CDR2 FYNNEI. The CDR3 is made up of 15 amino acids. Trimming took off 5 bases at V and 0 bases at J, with 11 bases between the two ends. The CDR3 sequence is CASSSDSSSYNEQFF. CDR3 DNA sequence: TGTGCCAGCAGTTCGGACTCCTCCTCCTACAATGAGCAGTTCTTC.

The CDR3 region has the DNA TGTGCCAGCTTTGGACAGGGACGAAATCAGCCCCAGCATTTT. This encodes CASFGQGRNQPQHF. The V and J genes are TRBV6-6 and TRBJ1-5; 8 nucleotides line up with TRBD1. Looked up from germline, CDR1 is MNHNY and CDR2 is SVGAGI (reference sequence). V lost 8 bases, J lost 4 bases, and 7 bases stayed unmatched. The CDR3 is made up of 14 amino acids.

This chain connects TRBV12-5 to TRBJ2-3; D perhaps matches TRBD2 (6 bases). The CDR3 totals 18 residues. The ends were cut back, 1 base at V and 2 bases at J, with 19 bases in the middle. Germline V gene sequence: CDR1 LGHNT, CDR2 FRNRAP. The CDR3 loop reads CASGLGTGGSSHTDTQYF. The DNA for the CDR3 is TGTGCTAGTGGTTTGGGTACTGGGGGGTCTTCACACACAGATACGCAGTATTTT.

The rearrangement uses TRBV10-3 and TRBJ2-3; maybe TRBD1 (5 bases). The V end was cut by 10 bases, the J end by 3 bases, with 20 bases between. CDR3 size: 15 residues. In germline, CDR1 is ENHRY, CDR2 SYGVKD. The CDR3 sequence: CATAKGLVETDTQYF. The CDR3 DNA is TGTGCCACCGCTAAGGGGCTAGTCGAGACAGATACGCAGTATTTT.

The chain combines TRBV10-3 with TRBJ2-2; TRBD1 might be the D (6 bases). The CDR3 is 15 residues long. V lost 6 bases and J 1 base, leaving 12 bases between the germline ends. Germline V gene lookup returns CDR1 ENHRY and CDR2 SYGVKD. CDR3 amino acids: CAISGGQLNTGELFF. CDR3 nucleotides: TGTGCCATCAGCGGCGGACAGTTGAACACCGGGGAGCTGTTTTTT.

For the CDR3, the DNA is TGTGCCAGCACCCAAGGTCCAGGGGTGAACACTGAAGCTTTCTTT. Encoded protein: CASTQGPGVNTEAFF. V and J are TRBV6-5 and TRBJ1-1, with a tentative D call TRBD1 (6 bases). V was trimmed by 7 bases and J by 0 bases, leaving 15 bases between them. The germline CDR1 and CDR2 sequences are MNHEY and SVGAGI. CDR3 length equals 15 residues.

Written as DNA, the CDR3 is TGCAGCGTTGAGGGACTAGCGGGCCGACTAGATACGCAGTATTTT. This encodes CSVEGLAGRLDTQYF. The rearrangement links TRBV29-1 to TRBJ2-3; TRBD2 agrees at 12 bases. V was clipped by 3 bases and J by 5 bases; unmatched bases: 6. The CDR3 runs to 15 residues. The germline gives CDR1 SQVTM, CDR2 ANQGSEA.

V gene TRBV3-1 (or the pseudogene TRBV3-2) combines with J gene TRBJ2-2; D is possibly TRBD2 (6 bases). V gave up 4 bases and J gave up 1 base, with 13 bases separating them. Germline values: CDR1 LGHDT, CDR2 YNNKEL (reference sequence). The CDR3 has 16 amino acids. The CDR3 loop is CASSLAGPWNTGELFF. The CDR3, as DNA: TGTGCCAGCAGCCTCGCGGGACCTTGGAACACCGGGGAGCTGTTTTTT.